Listed below are T cell receptor beta chains from one sample, sequenced in a study of shared clonotypes between healthy human individuals. This table comes from immunoSEQ multiplex PCR, and its TCRdb copy is limited to in-frame clones, with some not included. This table holds some 2.1 million clones, about 95% found once. The sequencing sample was made of naive CD8+ T cells sorted from blood. The source of these receptors is a man aged 18 to 30 in good health. Each CDR3 is given with its conserved first and last residue. D genes are given only for firm matches. A row's size may be missing; if present it is once, few, many or a size class.

abundance | d_gene | j_gene | v_gene | CDR3aa | CDR3nt
once | TRBD2 | TRBJ2-1 | TRBV6-5 | CASSSMTGGDYNEQFF | TGTGCCAGCAGTTCCATGACGGGAGGCGATTACAATGAGCAGTTCTTC
NA | NA | TRBJ1-1 | TRBV10-3 | CAISEMIGVNTEAFF | TGTGCCATCAGTGAGATGATAGGGGTGAACACTGAAGCTTTCTTT
once | TRBD1 | TRBJ2-5 | TRBV13 | CASSDTGGEETQYF | TGTGCCAGCAGCGATACAGGGGGCGAAGAGACCCAGTACTTC
NA | TRBD2 | TRBJ2-1 | TRBV5-1 | CASSAARGNNEQFF | TGCGCCAGCAGCGCCGCGCGGGGGAACAATGAGCAGTTCTTC
NA | TRBD2 | TRBJ2-1 | TRBV2 | CASGGGPYNEQFF | TGTGCCAGCGGCGGGGGTCCTTACAATGAGCAGTTCTTC
NA | TRBD1 | TRBJ1-1 | TRBV5-6 | CASSSWYLTGQGATTEAFF | TGTGCCAGCAGCTCTTGGTACCTGACCGGGCAGGGGGCGACGACTGAAGCTTTCTTT
NA | TRBD1 | TRBJ2-4 | TRBV28 | CASSDTGGLAKNIQYF | TGTGCCAGCAGTGACACAGGGGGATTGGCCAAAAACATTCAGTACTTC
NA | NA | TRBJ2-2 | TRBV9 | CASSVDGGHTGELFF | TGTGCCAGCAGCGTAGACGGGGGGCACACCGGGGAGCTGTTTTTT
NA | NA | TRBJ1-2 | TRBV4-1 | CASSQPTGFPGYTF | TGCGCCAGCAGCCAACCCACAGGGTTTCCTGGCTACACCTTC
NA | NA | TRBJ1-1 | TRBV19 | CASSIGGPSTEAFF | TGTGCCAGTAGTATTGGGGGGCCTAGCACTGAAGCTTTCTTT
NA | NA | TRBJ1-1 | TRBV7-9 | CASSLGGELGTEAFF | TGTGCCAGCAGCTTAGGGGGGGAGTTAGGCACTGAAGCTTTCTTT
NA | NA | TRBJ2-7 | TRBV6-6 | CASGENRRDEQYF | TGTGCCAGCGGGGAGAACCGCCGGGACGAGCAGTACTTC
NA | NA | TRBJ2-2 | TRBV7-9 | CASSTNRGQENTGELFF | TGTGCCAGCAGCACCAATCGGGGGCAGGAGAACACCGGGGAGCTGTTTTTT
NA | NA | TRBJ2-5 | TRBV4-3 | CASSQVAGGSDWQETQYF | TGCGCCAGCAGCCAAGTGGCCGGAGGGTCGGACTGGCAAGAGACCCAGTACTTC
NA | TRBD1 | TRBJ2-2 | TRBV28 | CASSSGGTGELFF | TGTGCCAGCAGTTCAGGGGGCACCGGGGAGCTGTTTTTT
NA | TRBD2 | TRBJ2-1 | TRBV28 | CASSFGTSGNEQFF | TGTGCCAGCAGTTTTGGGACTAGCGGCAATGAGCAGTTCTTC
NA | NA | TRBJ1-2 | TRBV2 | CASSGVGDGTNYGYTF | TGTGCCAGCAGTGGGGTGGGGGACGGTACTAACTATGGCTACACCTTC
NA | TRBD2 | TRBJ2-2 | TRBV28 | CASSTPSGRDTGELFF | TGTGCCAGCAGTACCCCCTCTGGGAGGGACACCGGGGAGCTGTTTTTT
NA | TRBD2 | TRBJ2-4 | TRBV11-2 | CASNPFPEGREDIQYF | TGTGCCAGCAACCCATTTCCTGAGGGGCGGGAGGACATTCAGTACTTC
NA | NA | TRBJ1-6 | TRBV6-1 | CASSEAIGGPNSPLHF | TGTGCCAGCAGTGAAGCCATAGGGGGTCCTAATTCACCCCTCCACTTT
NA | NA | TRBJ2-2 | TRBV7-8 | CASSSWTESGELFF | TGTGCCAGCAGCTCCTGGACTGAATCCGGGGAGCTGTTTTTT
once | NA | TRBJ2-1 | TRBV25-1 | CASSQPTDYNEQFF | TGTGCCAGCAGTCAACCGACAGACTACAATGAGCAGTTCTTC
once | NA | TRBJ2-7 | TRBV15 | CATSRVFDSGEQYF | TGTGCCACCAGCAGAGTTTTCGACAGTGGGGAGCAGTACTTC
NA | NA | TRBJ1-2 | TRBV27 | CASSPGTTNYGYTF | TGTGCCAGCAGTCCGGGGACAACCAACTATGGCTACACCTTC